One sample yielded the 32 T cell receptor beta chains listed below, sequenced in a study of blood T cell repertoires in COVID-19. This table comes from immunoSEQ multiplex PCR, and its TCRdb copy is limited to in-frame clones, with some not included. Counted here are 190,000 or so clones, about 89% occurring once; the ten biggest clones make up 2% to 3%. Sequencing used peripheral blood. Receptors were obtained from a man aged 35 to 55 with active or convalescent COVID-19.

The chain employs TRBV19 and TRBJ1-1, with D tentatively TRBD1 (6 bases). This CDR3 comprises 15 residues. Germline assignment: CDR1 LNHDA and CDR2 SQIVND (reference sequence). V was cut by 7 bases and J by 1 base, with 16 bases left in between. CDR3 sequence (DNA): TGTGCCAGTACCCTCCCGGGGGGGCGGAACACTGAAGCTTTCTTT. As protein: CASTLPGGRNTEAFF. Full variable domain (remainder filled in from reference TRBV19 and TRBJ1-1): DGGITQSPKYLFRKEGQNVTLSCEQNLNHDAMYWYRQDPGQGLRLIYYSQIVNDFQKGDIAEGYSVSREKKESFPLTVTSAQKNPTAFYLCASTLPGGRNTEAFFGQGTRLTVV.

V is TRBV4-1 and J is TRBJ1-5; D gene ambiguous. Germline CDR1 is MGHRA and CDR2 is YSYEKL. V lost 3 bases and J 1 base, leaving 10 bases between the germline ends. The CDR3 is 15 amino acids. The CDR3 region is CASSHVGLSNQPQHF. CDR3 bases: TGCGCCAGCAGCCACGTGGGCCTAAGCAATCAGCCCCAGCATTTT.

V gene TRBV6-1 combines with J gene TRBJ1-4; D possibly corresponds to TRBD1 (6 bases). Trimming cost V 1 base and J 7 bases, with 13 bases left between them. The germline CDR1 and CDR2 sequences are MNHNS and SASEGT. This CDR3 is 15 amino acids long. In DNA form, the CDR3 reads TGTGCCAGCAGTGAAGTTCGGACAGAATTTGAAAAACTGTTTTTT. Translating gives CASSEVRTEFEKLFF.

The rearrangement links TRBV2 to TRBJ1-3; tentatively, D is TRBD1 (5 bases). The CDR3 is 13 amino acids. Trimming pared 11 bases from V and 0 bases from J, leaving 11 bases between. Germline CDR1 reads SNHLY; CDR2 reads FYNNEI. The CDR3 bases are TGTGCCGGGGGGACCGGCTCTGGAAACACCATATATTTT. The encoded protein is CAGGTGSGNTIYF.

The chain combines TRBV6-4 with TRBJ2-2; D ambiguous. V dropped 3 bases and J dropped 4 bases, with 6 bases sitting between them. This CDR3 has 13 residues. Germline values: CDR1 MRHNA, CDR2 SNTAGT. This CDR3 is CASSEGSTGELFF. For the CDR3, the DNA is TGTGCCAGCAGTGAGGGCAGCACCGGGGAGCTGTTTTTT.

The rearrangement joins TRBV21-1 to TRBJ1-1; the table's D call, TRBD1, was not checked against the DNA. TRBV21-1 has pseudogene status. The CDR3 contains 14 residues. This chain's CDR3 is CASRQGENNTEAFF. The CDR3 nucleotides read TGTGCCAGCAGACAAGGGGAAAACAACACTGAAGCTTTCTTT.

This chain uses TRBV7-3 with TRBJ2-3; D remains ambiguous. The CDR3 length is 14 residues. Looked up from germline, CDR1 is SGHTA and CDR2 is FQGTGA. V was cut by 5 bases and J by 0 bases, with 9 bases left in between. CDR3 nucleotide sequence: TGTGCCAGCAGCGACTCCCGGAGCACAGATACGCAGTATTTT. This encodes CASSDSRSTDTQYF.

This chain uses TRBV3-1 (or the pseudogene TRBV3-2) with TRBJ1-2; TRBD1 matches at 7 bases. The CDR3 extends over 15 amino acids. J lost 1 base, V lost 1 base, and 3 bases had no gene match. Germline V gives CDR1 LGHDT, CDR2 YNNKEL (reference sequence). Written as DNA, the CDR3 is TGTGCCAGCAGCCAAGCGGCAGGGGGTAACTATGGCTACACCTTC. Translating gives CASSQAAGGNYGYTF.

The CDR3 DNA follows: TGTGCCAGCAGCTTACTGCGAGGGTTACATACGCAGTATTTT. Protein product: CASSLLRGLHTQYF. J is TRBJ2-3 and V is TRBV13; maybe TRBD2 (5 bases). Trimming cost V 2 bases and J 7 bases, with 13 bases left between them. CDR3 size: 14 residues. Germline V lookup: CDR1 PRHDT, CDR2 FYEKMQ (reference sequence).

The rearrangement uses TRBV29-1 and TRBJ1-4; 7 bases agree with TRBD1. The CDR3 is made up of 12 amino acids. The V and J ends lost 7 bases and 8 bases, in that order; junction bases with no gene match: 7. Germline CDR1 reads SQVTM; CDR2 reads ANQGSEA. The CDR3 DNA sequence: TGCAGCGGGCGGACAGGAGGGGAAAAACTGTTTTTT. This sequence encodes CSGRTGGEKLFF.

The chain joins TRBV6-5 to TRBJ1-2, with D maybe TRBD1 (5 bases). This CDR3 is built from 12 residues. The germline V gene has CDR1 MNHEY and CDR2 SVGAGI. V dropped 7 bases and J dropped 7 bases, with 13 bases sitting between them. CDR3 DNA: TGTGCCAGCACCCGGGGGGGGACTGGCTACACCTTC. Its protein product is CASTRGGTGYTF.

The rearrangement joins TRBV30 to TRBJ2-7; the match to TRBD1 covers 7 bases. CDR1 is GTSNPN and CDR2 is SVGIG in the germline V gene (reference sequence). CDR3 length: 11 amino acids. V lost 5 bases to trimming and J lost 3 bases; unmatched junction nucleotides: 1. Written as DNA, the CDR3 is TGTGCCTGGGGACAGGACTACGAGCAGTACTTC. Translated: CAWGQDYEQYF.

The J gene is TRBJ1-1, the V gene TRBV19; D might be TRBD1 (5 bases). Germline V gives CDR1 LNHDA, CDR2 SQIVND (reference sequence). The length of the CDR3 is 13 residues. V was clipped by 2 bases and J by 3 bases, with 7 bases between them. CDR3 sequence reads: CASSITGYTEAFF. The CDR3 bases are TGTGCCAGTAGTATAACAGGTTACACTGAAGCTTTCTTT.

The CDR3 loop reads CASSLQGSSAEAFF. The CDR3 region has the DNA TGTGCCAGCAGCTTACAGGGAAGTAGTGCGGAAGCTTTCTTT. This chain joins TRBV7-3 and TRBJ1-1; D might be TRBD1 (5 bases). The V and J ends lost 2 bases and 8 bases respectively, with 15 bases between them. Germline CDR1 reads SGHTA; CDR2 reads FQGTGA. This CDR3 spans 14 amino acids.

The V gene is TRBV19, the J gene TRBJ1-6; TRBD1 matches at 9 bases. The CDR3 is 16 residues long. Germline assignment: CDR1 LNHDA and CDR2 SQIVND (reference sequence). The ends lost 5 bases at V and 0 bases at J; junction bases unmatched: 2. CDR3 DNA: TGTGCCAGTAGTGGGACAGGGAGCTCCTATAATTCACCCCTCCACTTT. Its translation is CASSGTGSSYNSPLHF.

This chain connects TRBV19 to TRBJ1-4; 7 positions agree with TRBD1. Looked up from germline, CDR1 is LNHDA and CDR2 is SQIVND (reference sequence). Unmatched junction bases numbered 12, after V lost 9 bases and J lost 8 bases. The CDR3 runs 14 residues. The CDR3 sequence: CASRLGGGEEKLFF. The CDR3 DNA is TGTGCCAGCCGCCTAGGAGGGGGCGAAGAAAAACTGTTTTTT. Full variable domain (remainder filled in from reference TRBV19 and TRBJ1-4): DGGITQSPKYLFRKEGQNVTLSCEQNLNHDAMYWYRQDPGQGLRLIYYSQIVNDFQKGDIAEGYSVSREKKESFPLTVTSAQKNPTAFYLCASRLGGGEEKLFFGSGTQLSVL.

The chain recombines TRBV28 with TRBJ1-1, with a possible D match to TRBD1 (6 bases). The V end lost 3 bases, the J end lost 4 bases, and 12 bases lay between the germline ends. The V gene's germline CDR1 is MDHEN and CDR2 SYDVKM. There are 14 residues in the CDR3. The CDR3 loop reads CASSLQGRGTEAFF. In nucleotides, the CDR3 is TGTGCCAGCAGTTTGCAGGGGCGAGGCACTGAAGCTTTCTTT.

Concerning this clone itself: This sample also contains other DNA sequences that code for the same CDR3. The V call is TRBV5-6, the J call TRBJ1-6; D is uncertain. This CDR3 spans 12 amino acids. V lost 0 bases to trimming and J lost 10 bases, with 5 bases between them. Germline V gene data show CDR1 as SGHDT and CDR2 as YYEEEE. CDR3 bases: TGTGCCAGCAGCTTGGCGAGCTCACCCCTCCACTTT. This translates into CASSLASSPLHF.

This chain joins TRBV6-6 and TRBJ2-3, with D tentatively TRBD1 (5 bases). The V and J ends lost 5 bases and 5 bases respectively, with 17 bases between them. Germline-derived CDR1 and CDR2 are MNHNY and SVGAGI (reference sequence). CDR3 length equals 15 residues. CDR3 amino acids: CASSLYSGRGDTQYF. The CDR3 DNA follows: TGTGCCAGCAGTCTATATTCGGGTAGGGGAGATACGCAGTATTTT.

The rearrangement joins TRBV7-8 to TRBJ2-1; D is possibly TRBD2 (6 bases). The CDR3 has 15 amino acids. Germline V lookup: CDR1 SGHVS, CDR2 FQNEAQ. The V end lost 2 bases, the J end lost 3 bases, and 11 bases lay between the germline ends. The CDR3 here is CASSLFRGDYNEQFF. CDR3 coding DNA: TGTGCCAGCAGCTTATTTCGCGGGGACTACAATGAGCAGTTCTTC.

CDR3: CASSQAGNSPLHF. The DNA for the CDR3 is TGTGCCAGCAGCCAAGCAGGGAATTCACCCCTCCACTTT. The rearrangement links TRBV3-1 (or the pseudogene TRBV3-2) to TRBJ1-6, with D possibly being TRBD1 (5 bases). The CDR3 is 13 amino acids. Per germline, CDR1 LGHDT and CDR2 YNNKEL (reference sequence). V was clipped by 1 base and J by 7 bases, with 5 bases between them.

V gene TRBV6-1 combines with J gene TRBJ1-5, with D possibly matching TRBD1 (6 bases). The CDR3 has 18 residues. CDR1 and CDR2 from the germline V gene are MNHNS and SASEGT. V lost 3 bases to trimming and J lost 0 bases, with 18 bases between them. The DNA for the CDR3 is TGTGCCAGCAGTGACTTGATTCTGGGACACTATAGCAATCAGCCCCAGCATTTT. This gives the protein CASSDLILGHYSNQPQHF.

This clone was detected once. This chain uses TRBV29-1 with TRBJ1-2, with a tentative D call TRBD1 (5 bases). Trimming took off 6 bases at V and 0 bases at J, with 17 bases between the two ends. This CDR3 has 15 residues. Looked up from germline, CDR1 is SQVTM and CDR2 is ANQGSEA. CDR3 coding DNA: TGCAGCGTAGCTGGGGGGGACCCCTCTAACTATGGCTACACCTTC. Translating it yields CSVAGGDPSNYGYTF.

This clone was observed once. The chain links TRBV5-8 to TRBJ1-3; a possible D gene is TRBD1 (5 bases). The CDR3 sequence is 15 residues long. CDR1 is SGHTS, CDR2 YDEGEE, per germline. The V end lost 7 bases, the J end lost 4 bases, and 18 bases lay between the germline ends. In DNA form, the CDR3 reads TGTGCCAGCTCCAGGGTGCACCGGGCGGGAAACACCATATATTTT. Its translation is CASSRVHRAGNTIYF.

J is TRBJ1-2 and V is TRBV30; perhaps TRBD1 as D (5 bases). The CDR3 is 11 residues long. V was trimmed by 7 bases and J by 4 bases, leaving 10 bases between them. Germline V gene sequence: CDR1 GTSNPN, CDR2 SVGIG (reference sequence). DNA of the CDR3: TGTGCCTCCTTTAGGGGCTATGGCTACACCTTC. This translates into CASFRGYGYTF. Drawing the rest from reference TRBV30 and TRBJ1-2, the complete variable domain is SQTIHQWPATLVQPVGSPLSLECTVEGTSNPNLYWYRQAAGRGLQLLFYSVGIGQISSEVPQNLSASRPQDRQFILSSKKLLLSDSGFYLCASFRGYGYTFGSGTRLTVV.

The chain combines TRBV3-1 (or the pseudogene TRBV3-2) with TRBJ1-2; 7 positions agree with TRBD1. The CDR3 runs to 13 residues. The V gene's germline CDR1 is LGHDT and CDR2 YNNKEL (reference sequence). V lost 4 bases to trimming and J lost 8 bases; unmatched junction nucleotides: 7. In DNA, the CDR3 is TGTGCCAGCAGCCTAGACAGGGATGGGGGCTACACCTTC. Protein sequence: CASSLDRDGGYTF.

On this clone itself: Relative to the germline gene, one junction end is altered; a read error may explain this. The chain recombines TRBV2 with TRBJ1-2, with D maybe TRBD1 (5 bases). From germline, CDR1 is SNHLY and CDR2 FYNNEI. This CDR3 contains 15 residues. CDR3 sequence reads: CASGPRGGRYYGYTF. The CDR3 DNA reads as TGTGCCAGCGGGCCTCGGGGGGGGAGGTACTACGGCTACACCTTC.

The chain combines TRBV19 with TRBJ1-6; 8 bases line up with TRBD1. In germline, CDR1 is LNHDA, CDR2 SQIVND (reference sequence). Trimming removed 7 bases from V and 9 bases from J; junction bases left unmatched: 14. The CDR3 has 16 amino acids. The CDR3 nucleotides are TGTGCCAGTACACAAACCGGACAGGGTGGGGGTTCACCCCTCCACTTT. Encoded protein: CASTQTGQGGGSPLHF.

In its sample, this clone was seen a few times. The V gene is TRBV19, the J gene TRBJ1-2; 7 bases are a match to TRBD1. CDR1 LNHDA and CDR2 SQIVND come from the germline V gene (reference sequence). V was clipped by 5 bases and J by 7 bases; unmatched bases: 16. The CDR3 has 16 amino acids. The CDR3 sequence: CASSLGTVSLIFGYTF. As DNA, the CDR3 is TGTGCCAGTAGTTTGGGGACAGTTTCCTTGATTTTTGGCTACACCTTC.

The rearrangement uses TRBV30 and TRBJ1-2; unclear D gene. This CDR3 comprises 14 residues. V lost 1 base and J lost 4, with 13 bases in between. CDR1 is GTSNPN and CDR2 is SVGIG in the germline V gene (reference sequence). The CDR3 loop is CAWSATDALYGYTF. CDR3 nucleotide sequence: TGTGCCTGGAGTGCGACTGATGCCCTCTATGGCTACACCTTC.

The chain carries TRBV11-2 and TRBJ1-2; 9 nucleotides align to TRBD1. Losses at the gene ends were 5 bases for V and 12 bases for J; bases not matched to a gene: 7. The CDR3 length is 12 residues. Germline V gives CDR1 SGHAT, CDR2 FQNNGV. The CDR3 reads CASSLRDRVHTF. The CDR3, as DNA: TGTGCCAGCAGCCTCCGGGACAGGGTCCACACCTTC.

This clone has a single count. V gene TRBV18 combines with J gene TRBJ1-6; 9 bases fit TRBD1. Germline trimming cut 3 bases from V and 5 bases from J; bases unmatched to any gene: 2. The germline V gene encodes CDR1 KGHSH and CDR2 LQKENI. The CDR3 runs to 15 residues. CDR3 bases: TGTGCCAGCTCACCTGGACAGGGGAATAATTCACCCCTCCACTTT. This codes for CASSPGQGNNSPLHF.